The T cell receptor (beta chain) under discussion was sequenced for a study of siplizumab effects on memory and regulatory T cells. Libraries were prepared by immunoSEQ multiplex PCR; TCRdb keeps only in-frame clonotypes and omits some of them. The sample includes around 100,000 clones, 94% of them seen just once. Trimming shortened V by 7 bases and J by 0 bases, and 10 bases separated the two germline ends. CDR1 is SGHNT, CDR2 YYREEE, per germline (reference sequence). The CDR3 runs 14 residues. The V and J genes are TRBV5-4 and TRBJ2-2; D is unresolved. The sequenced sample was non-Treg CD4+ T cells sorted from blood. This clonotype was sampled from a human donor in good health. The CDR3 loop reads CASSNGPNTGELFF. CDR3 nucleotides: TGTGCCAGCTCTAACGGACCGAACACCGGGGAGCTGTTTTTT.